The clone carrying this T cell receptor (beta chain) was observed a single time. The antigen is undetermined. This sample was taken from a study of T cell responses to AZD1222 COVID-19 vaccine. Generated by immunoSEQ multiplex PCR, the TCRdb table keeps only in-frame clones and is missing some. The data hold 150,000 to 160,000 clones, with 70% to 90% observed a single time. Notes on the study in general: Along spike, vaccine-associated CD4 TCRs were found throughout, with dominance at 160-218 and 743-854. White British ancestry dominated among donors, who included more females, and clonal diversity was possibly underestimated. Among those given AZD1222, only five or six were seropositive at baseline.

The CDR3 covers 16 residues. The ends were cut back, 0 bases at V and 8 bases at J, with 19 bases in the middle. Germline V CDR1 and CDR2: KGHSH, LQKENI. The chain carries TRBV18 and TRBJ1-2; D is perhaps TRBD1 (6 bases). The source material was peripheral blood, sampled on day 0 of MenACWY control vaccination. The origin of this receptor is an adult in good health. Here the CDR3 DNA reads TGTGCCAGCTCACCACCGCGGCGACAGGAACTATGGGGCTACACCTTC. Translation gives CASSPPRRQELWGYTF.